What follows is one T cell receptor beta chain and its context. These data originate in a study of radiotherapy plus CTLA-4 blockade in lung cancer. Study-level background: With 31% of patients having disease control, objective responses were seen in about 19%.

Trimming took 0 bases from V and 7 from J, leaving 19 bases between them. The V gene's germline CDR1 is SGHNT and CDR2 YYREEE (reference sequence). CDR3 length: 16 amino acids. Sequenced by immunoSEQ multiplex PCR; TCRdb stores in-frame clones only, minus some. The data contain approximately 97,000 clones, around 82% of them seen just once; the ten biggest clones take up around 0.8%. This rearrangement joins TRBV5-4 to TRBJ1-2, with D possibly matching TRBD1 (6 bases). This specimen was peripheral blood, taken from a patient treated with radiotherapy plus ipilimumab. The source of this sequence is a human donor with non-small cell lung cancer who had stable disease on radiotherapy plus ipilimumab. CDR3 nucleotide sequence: TGTGCCAGCAGCTTGGGATCCGGGGGGCAGCTTCGTGGCTACACCTTC. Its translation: CASSLGSGGQLRGYTF.